Shown below are 2 T cell receptor beta chains from a single sample sequenced in a study of cytotoxic CD8 clonotypes in ibrutinib-treated CLL. Clones were sequenced by immunoSEQ multiplex PCR, and TCRdb holds only the in-frame ones, with some missing. The repertoire has about 86,000 clones, about 86% of them found once; the top ten carry approximately 5.4%. This sample comprised PBMCs, obtained before ibrutinib treatment. These receptors were taken from a human donor with chronic lymphocytic leukemia.

V and J are TRBV7-2 and TRBJ2-7, with TRBD1 as a possible D gene (6 bases). The CDR3 spans 13 residues. Trimming pared 0 bases from V and 4 bases from J, leaving 7 bases between. In germline, CDR1 is SGHTA, CDR2 FQGNSA. The CDR3 DNA sequence: TGTGCCAGCAGCTTAGCAGACAGGTACGAGCAGTACTTC. Encoded protein: CASSLADRYEQYF.

The gene calls are TRBV5-1 and TRBJ2-6; 7 nucleotides line up with TRBD1. CDR1 is SGHRS, CDR2 YFSETQ, per germline. Germline trimming cut 2 bases from V and 0 bases from J; bases unmatched to any gene: 14. CDR3 length equals 20 residues. The CDR3 sequence is CASSLEPGRGYISGANVLTF. The CDR3 DNA reads TGCGCCAGCAGCTTAGAACCCGGCAGGGGGTATATCTCTGGGGCCAACGTCCTGACTTTC.